The TCR beta chain described here comes from a study of CD8+CD57+ T cells in acquired aplastic anemia. For the study at large: Recorded DNA amounts for sorted CD4+ and CD8+ cells had an average of approximately 3 ug.

A word on this clonotype: As yet, its antigen is unknown.

TCR beta VDJ and CDR3 profiling used genomic DNA as template. TCRdb reprocessed the reads via MiXCR and lists one record per CDR3 protein. This sample has tens of thousands of distinct CDR3 sequences, with 60% to 70% found just once. Study results and caveats: In common between the patients and the controls were twenty-nine CD8+ CDR3 sequences.

Germline loops: CDR1 LNHNV, CDR2 YYDKDF (reference sequence). CDR3 length: 15 residues. V lost 3 bases, J lost 3 bases, and 5 bases stayed unmatched. Sequencing involved patients with CD8+CD57+ cell expansion previously shown by flow cytometry. Therapy had not been given to patients before blood sampling. The chain employs TRBV15 and TRBJ1-5, with 7 bases aligning to TRBD1. The sequencing input was sorted CD4+, CD8+, or CD8+CD57+ T cells (not recorded which) from PBMCs. This TCR derives from a human donor with aplastic anemia. The CDR3 DNA reads TGTGCCACCAGCAGCGCCGGGACAGTCAATCAGCCCCAGCATTTT. Translating gives CATSSAGTVNQPQHF.